These 24 T cell receptor beta chains were all obtained from the same sample, sequenced in a study of T cell clonality in common variable immunodeficiency. TCRdb's table, derived via immunoSEQ multiplex PCR, lists solely in-frame clones and lacks some. The sample holds roughly 58,000 clones, and no clone turns up only once. The source material was peripheral blood mononuclear cells. All receptors come from a person aged 18 to 70 in good health.

This clone was counted at least ten times. The read ends 3 residues early relative to the CDR3; the germline J gene fills the gap. The chain couples TRBV18 to TRBJ2-3, with TRBD2 matching 12 bases. V lost 1 base to trimming and J lost 3 bases; unmatched junction nucleotides: 5. Per germline, CDR1 KGHSH and CDR2 LQKENI. The CDR3 contains 17 residues. CDR3 region: CASSPRTSGRWTDTQYF. The DNA read from the CDR3 is TGTGCCAGCTCACCACGAACTAGCGGGAGGTGGACAGATACG.

Concerning this clone: The observed sequence ends 3 residues before the CDR3 terminus, with the missing tail filled in from the germline J gene. The chain couples TRBV5-1 to TRBJ2-7, with a weak D call TRBD1 (5 bases). V was trimmed by 4 bases and J by 0 bases, leaving 14 bases between them. Germline V gene lookup returns CDR1 SGHRS and CDR2 YFSETQ. The CDR3 spans 15 residues. The CDR3 DNA, read in part, is TGCGCCAGCAGCCGGACAAACCAGAGCTCCTACGAG. Amino acid sequence: CASSRTNQSSYE. The full CDR3 sequence reads CASSRTNQSSYEQYF.

This clone was counted ten times or more. The sequence runs out 3 residues before the end of the CDR3; the remainder is reconstructed from the germline J gene. V gene TRBV19 combines with J gene TRBJ2-1; TRBD2 matches 10 bases. The CDR3 covers 15 residues. The V gene end was trimmed by 7 bases and the J gene end by 0 bases; junction bases not matched to a gene: 3. From germline, CDR1 is LNHDA and CDR2 SQIVND (reference sequence). Here the CDR3 reads CASNPSGSSYNEQFF. CDR3 DNA (partial): TGTGCCAGTAACCCTAGCGGGAGCTCCTACAATGAG.

In its sample, this clone was seen many times. The read gets to within 3 residues of the CDR3 end, and the germline J gene fills in the rest. V and J are TRBV2 and TRBJ1-4; D ambiguous. The CDR3 is 14 residues long. Germline CDR1 reads SNHLY; CDR2 reads FYNNEI. CDR3 loop: CASQRGATNEKLFF. The part of the CDR3 DNA that was read is TGTGCATCCCAGCGCGGGGCAACTAATGAAAAA.

This clone was observed at least ten times. The read falls 3 residues short of the CDR3 end, and the missing part is taken from the germline J gene. The chain carries TRBV5-1 and TRBJ2-1; 8 bases align to TRBD2. V lost 1 base to trimming and J lost 7 bases; unmatched junction nucleotides: 7. The CDR3 loop spans 15 amino acids. Germline CDR1 reads SGHRS; CDR2 reads YFSETQ. CDR3 protein: CASSLMAGGSNEQFF. The sequenced part of the CDR3 DNA is TGCGCCAGCAGCTTGATGGCGGGAGGATCGAATGAG.

Ten or more counts support this clone. The observed sequence ends 3 residues before the CDR3 terminus, with the missing tail filled in from the germline J gene. The rearrangement links TRBV6-2 or TRBV6-3 to TRBJ2-4; the match to TRBD1 covers 9 bases. This CDR3 spans 16 amino acids. Trimming cost V 2 bases and J 6 bases; bases outside gene matches: 8. Germline V gene lookup returns CDR1 MNHEY and CDR2 SVGEGT. This CDR3 reads CASSYTGGISGNIQYF. CDR3 DNA (partial): TGTGCCAGCAGTTACACAGGGGGCATCTCGGGAAACATT.

This clone was seen repeatedly, ten times or more. The DNA ends 3 residues before the CDR3 does, and the rest of the CDR3 is filled in from the germline J gene. The V gene is TRBV5-1, the J gene TRBJ2-5; possibly TRBD1 for D (6 bases). The CDR3 loop spans 15 amino acids. CDR1 SGHRS and CDR2 YFSETQ come from the germline V gene. Trimming removed 4 bases at V and 0 bases at J, with 13 bases between. CDR3 sequence: CASSKQPGDQETQYF. The covered CDR3 bases are TGCGCCAGCAGCAAACAACCAGGGGACCAAGAGACC.

This clone was counted ten times or more. The read halts 3 residues ahead of the CDR3 end, with the missing end drawn from the germline J gene. J is TRBJ2-1 and V is TRBV10-1; 9 nucleotides match TRBD2. J gave up 9 bases and V 4 bases, and 10 bases lay outside the gene matches. The length of the CDR3 is 15 residues. Germline values: CDR1 WNHNN, CDR2 SYGVQD (reference sequence). The part of the CDR3 DNA that was read is TGCGCCAGCAGTGCCACTAGCGGGTCATCTAGTGAG. Encoded protein: CASSATSGSSSE. The CDR3, in full, reads CASSATSGSSSEQFF.

This clone was recorded at least ten times. Coverage ceases 3 residues before the CDR3 finishes, and the germline J gene fills in the end. This chain links TRBV2 with TRBJ2-3; maybe TRBD2 (6 bases). Trimming took 6 bases from V and 0 from J, leaving 13 bases between them. This CDR3 region has 15 residues. From germline, CDR1 is SNHLY and CDR2 FYNNEI. The CDR3 here is CASRELAVSTDTQYF. Partial CDR3 DNA: TGTGCCAGCAGGGAATTAGCGGTGAGCACAGATACG.

This clone was picked up a small number of times. The read gets to within 3 residues of the CDR3 end, and the germline J gene fills in the rest. The chain has TRBV11-1 and TRBJ2-1, with 14 bases identical to TRBD2. Germline V lookup: CDR1 SGHAT, CDR2 FQDESV (reference sequence). The CDR3 extends over 14 amino acids. Trimming at V came to 5 bases and at J to 8 bases, leaving 2 bases not matched to a gene. CDR3 DNA, as far as it was read: TGTGCCAGCAGCCGGACTAGCGGGAGGCATGAG. Translating it yields CASSRTSGRHE. The full-length CDR3 reads as CASSRTSGRHEQFF.

In this sample, this clone turned up many times. The sequence runs out 3 residues before the end of the CDR3; the remainder is reconstructed from the germline J gene. This rearrangement joins TRBV18 to TRBJ2-5; 9 nucleotides match TRBD1. Germline V CDR1 and CDR2: KGHSH, LQKENI. After removal of 4 bases from V and 5 bases from J, the junction contained 5 bases not matched to a gene. This CDR3 has 14 amino acids. Incomplete CDR3 DNA: TGTGCCAGCTCACTCGGGGACAGGGAGGAGACC. Translated: CASSLGDREET. The CDR3 in its entirety is CASSLGDREETQYF.

This clone came up many times. The read is 3 residues too short to cover the CDR3 end, so that end is filled in from the germline J gene. The rearrangement joins TRBV12-3 or TRBV12-4 to TRBJ1-1; tentatively, D is TRBD1 (6 bases). The CDR3 is 16 amino acids. V lost 0 bases, J lost 6 bases, and 17 bases lay in between. The DNA read from the CDR3 is TGTGCCAGCAGTTTAGCGAGGCCCCTAAAGGGGGCTGAA. Translated: CASSLARPLKGAE. In full, the CDR3 is CASSLARPLKGAEAFF.

The sample holds many counts of this clone. The read ends 3 residues early relative to the CDR3; the germline J gene fills the gap. The rearrangement joins TRBV2 to TRBJ1-5; D is undetermined. Germline CDR1 reads SNHLY; CDR2 reads FYNNEI. The CDR3 contains 14 residues. Trimming removed 8 bases at V and 1 base at J, with 12 bases between. The CDR3 region is CASSGVGSNQPQHF. Partial CDR3 DNA: TGTGCCAGCTCTGGAGTCGGGAGCAATCAGCCC. Complete variable domain (other parts from reference TRBV2 and TRBJ1-5): EPEVTQTPSHQVTQMGQEVILRCVPISNHLYFYWYRQILGQKVEFLVSFYNNEISEKSEIFDDQFSVERPDGSNFTLKIRSTKLEDSAMYFCASSGVGSNQPQHFGDGTRLSIL.

This clone was counted a few times. The read terminates 3 residues before the CDR3 end, so the remaining end is supplied by the germline J gene. This chain uses TRBV11-1 with TRBJ2-7; the match to TRBD1 covers 7 bases. Trimming took 5 bases from V and 6 from J; bases not matched to a gene: 13. Germline CDR1 SGHAT, CDR2 FQDESV (reference sequence). The CDR3 has 15 amino acids. CDR3 in amino acids: CASSTRQGSSAEQYF. Incomplete CDR3 DNA: TGTGCCAGCAGCACAAGACAGGGCAGTTCTGCCGAG.

This clone has a count of ten or more. The read ends 3 residues early relative to the CDR3; the germline J gene fills the gap. V gene TRBV20-1 combines with J gene TRBJ2-1; TRBD2 matches at 8 bases. Germline CDR1 reads DFQATT; CDR2 reads SNEGSKA (reference sequence). The J segment lost 0 bases and the V segment lost 0 bases, leaving 7 bases of the junction unmatched. The CDR3 extends over 17 amino acids. CDR3 region: CSARDLRLANSYNEQFF. CDR3 DNA, as far as it was read: TGCAGTGCTAGAGATCTGAGACTAGCGAACTCCTACAATGAG.

Many counts were recorded for this clone. The read terminates 3 residues before the CDR3 end, so the remaining end is supplied by the germline J gene. The chain joins TRBV5-4 to TRBJ2-4; D might be TRBD2 (6 bases). CDR1 SGHNT and CDR2 YYREEE come from the germline V gene (reference sequence). The CDR3 runs to 16 residues. The ends were cut back, 0 bases at V and 0 bases at J, with 10 bases in the middle. Here the CDR3 reads CASSLDWRGAKNIQYF. The part of the CDR3 DNA that was read is TGTGCCAGCAGCTTGGATTGGAGGGGAGCCAAAAACATT.

The table lists this clone with many counts. The read halts 3 residues ahead of the CDR3 end, with the missing end drawn from the germline J gene. The J gene is TRBJ1-2, the V gene TRBV20-1; TRBD1 matches 8 bases. Germline V gives CDR1 DFQATT, CDR2 SNEGSKA (reference sequence). The V and J ends lost 7 bases and 7 bases, in that order; junction bases with no gene match: 8. CDR3 size: 12 residues. Partial CDR3 DNA: TGCAGTGTTTCGGACAGGGAGCTTGGC. Translation gives CSVSDRELG. The CDR3 in full is CSVSDRELGYTF.

At least ten counts were recorded for this clone. The observed sequence ends 3 residues before the CDR3 terminus, with the missing tail filled in from the germline J gene. V is TRBV7-9 and J is TRBJ1-1; D remains ambiguous. The CDR3 spans 15 residues. Germline assignment: CDR1 SEHNR and CDR2 FQNEAQ (reference sequence). V was shortened by 5 bases and J by 0 bases, with 13 bases between the two germline ends. Incomplete CDR3 DNA: TGTGCCAGCAGCCCCGGGGTGATTATGAACACTGAA. Encoded protein: CASSPGVIMNTE. The whole CDR3 reads CASSPGVIMNTEAFF.

This clone was counted many times. The CDR3 end is not reached by the read, which stops 3 residues before it; the germline J gene fills it in. The chain is built from TRBV19 and TRBJ2-1; 11 bases match TRBD2. This CDR3 is built from 17 residues. Germline V lookup: CDR1 LNHDA, CDR2 SQIVND (reference sequence). V shed 3 bases, J shed 2 bases, and the junction held 6 bases outside the gene matches. The CDR3 protein is CASSIAGTSGPYNEQFF. The DNA read from the CDR3 is TGTGCCAGTAGTATTGCGGGGACTAGCGGCCCCTACAATGAG.

The sample holds many counts of this clone. The missing CDR3 end, 3 residues past where the read stops, is filled in from the germline J gene. The chain employs TRBV5-1 and TRBJ1-6, with 7 bases that match TRBD1. V was pared by 5 bases and J by 5 bases, with 4 bases of the junction left unmatched. Germline CDR1 reads SGHRS; CDR2 reads YFSETQ. This CDR3 region has 14 residues. CDR3 DNA, as far as it was read: TGCGCCAGCAGAACAGGGGAGGATAATTCACCC. Translating it yields CASRTGEDNSP. The full CDR3 protein is CASRTGEDNSPLHF.

Turning to this clone: The read stops 3 residues short of the end of the CDR3; the missing end is completed from the germline J gene. This chain links TRBV19 with TRBJ1-5; a weak D match, TRBD1 (6 bases). With 9 bases removed from V and 6 bases from J, the gap between germline ends came to 15 bases. The V gene's germline CDR1 is LNHDA and CDR2 SQIVND (reference sequence). The CDR3 has 13 residues. CDR3 sequence: CASVGQRGQPQHF. Partial CDR3 DNA: TGTGCCAGCGTCGGACAGAGGGGTCAGCCC.

Note on this clone: The missing CDR3 end, 3 residues past where the read stops, is filled in from the germline J gene. The chain recombines TRBV11-2 with TRBJ1-6, with D possibly being TRBD1 (5 bases). This CDR3 has 15 residues. CDR1 and CDR2 (germline): SGHAT, FQNNGV. Trimming left V 1 base short and J 8 bases short, with 12 bases between. CDR3 DNA (partial): TGTGCCAGCAGCTTAGGGGGACTTTGGGATTCACCC. It is translated as CASSLGGLWDSP. The whole CDR3 sequence reads CASSLGGLWDSPLHF.

This clone was found many times. Sequencing ends 3 residues short of the CDR3 end; the germline J gene provides the rest. The V and J genes are TRBV20-1 and TRBJ1-2, with D maybe TRBD1 (5 bases). V was trimmed by 0 bases and J by 2 bases, leaving 13 bases between them. Germline CDR1 reads DFQATT; CDR2 reads SNEGSKA (reference sequence). This CDR3 is built from 15 residues. The CDR3 is CSARDLGRGNYGYTF. Incomplete CDR3 DNA: TGCAGTGCTAGAGACCTGGGGCGGGGGAACTATGGC.

The table lists this clone with many counts. CDR3 DNA (partial): TGTGCCAGCACTCCCGGAGAGACC. This encodes CASTPGET. In full, the CDR3 reads CASTPGETQYF. The genes are TRBV7-9 and TRBJ2-5; D remains ambiguous. Sequencing ends 3 residues short of the CDR3 end; the germline J gene provides the rest. Germline assignment: CDR1 SEHNR and CDR2 FQNEAQ (reference sequence). Between the trimmed V and J ends, which lost 7 bases and 4 bases, there was a span of 7 bases. This CDR3 comprises 11 residues.